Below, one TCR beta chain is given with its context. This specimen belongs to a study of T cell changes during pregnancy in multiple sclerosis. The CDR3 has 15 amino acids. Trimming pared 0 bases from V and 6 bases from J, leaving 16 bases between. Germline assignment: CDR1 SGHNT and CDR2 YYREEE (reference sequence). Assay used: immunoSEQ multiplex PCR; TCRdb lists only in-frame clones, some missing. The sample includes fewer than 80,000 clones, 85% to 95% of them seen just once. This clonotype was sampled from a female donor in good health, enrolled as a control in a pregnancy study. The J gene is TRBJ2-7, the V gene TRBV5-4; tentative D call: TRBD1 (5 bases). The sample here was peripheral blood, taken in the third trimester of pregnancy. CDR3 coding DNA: TGTGCCAGCAGCTTGGGGGGCCCCCGGGCGAGCGAGCAGTACTTC. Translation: CASSLGGPRASEQYF.